One sample yielded the 10 T cell receptor beta chains listed below, sequenced in a study of T cell responses to AZD1222 COVID-19 vaccine. Method: immunoSEQ multiplex PCR; TCRdb's copy keeps in-frame clones and lacks some. This sample yields around 78,000 clones, of which over 75% are seen a single time; approximately 5.4% belongs to the top ten. The starting material was peripheral blood, obtained on day 0 of MenACWY control vaccination. All receptors derive from an adult in good health.

V usage is TRBV3-1 (or the pseudogene TRBV3-2) and J usage is TRBJ1-2; 8 bases are a match to TRBD1. The germline V gene has CDR1 LGHDT and CDR2 YNNKEL (reference sequence). V lost 4 bases to trimming and J lost 2 bases; unmatched junction nucleotides: 3. The length of the CDR3 is 14 residues. CDR3: CASSPRGQNYGYTF. The DNA for the CDR3 is TGTGCCAGCAGCCCCAGGGGGCAAAACTATGGCTACACCTTC.

The CDR3 DNA is TGTGCCAGCAGCTCCCCCGGGACAGGGCGCAAACTGTTTTTT. It is translated as CASSSPGTGRKLFF. The chain recombines TRBV2 with TRBJ1-4, with 9 bases identical to TRBD1. J was trimmed by 11 bases and V by 6 bases; bases with no gene match: 10. This CDR3 spans 14 amino acids. Per germline, CDR1 SNHLY and CDR2 FYNNEI.

The chain is built from TRBV21-1 and TRBJ2-7; TRBD1, the D gene given by the table, was not confirmed from the DNA. TRBV21-1 is listed as a pseudogene. This CDR3 has 18 amino acids. The CDR3 DNA sequence: TGTGCCAGCAGCGCAGGCCTGGACAGCTGCAAGGCTGACTACGAGCAGTACTTC. Its translation is CASSAGLDSCKADYEQYF.

The chain combines TRBV25-1 with TRBJ2-1, with a weak D call TRBD2 (6 bases). The ends were cut back, 6 bases at V and 5 bases at J, with 14 bases in the middle. The CDR3 is 14 residues long. Germline-derived CDR1 and CDR2 are MGHDK and SYGVNS. As DNA, the CDR3 is TGTGCCAGCAGCCCTGCGGGGTATAACAATGAGCAGTTCTTC. Amino acid sequence: CASSPAGYNNEQFF.

The chain carries TRBV18 and TRBJ2-2; D is possibly TRBD2 (5 bases). The CDR3 extends over 16 amino acids. Per germline, CDR1 KGHSH and CDR2 LQKENI. The ends were cut back, 6 bases at V and 4 bases at J, with 18 bases in the middle. The CDR3 DNA reads as TGTGCCAGCTCCCCCCCGGAGAGGGCGGGCACCGGGGAGCTGTTTTTT. It specifies CASSPPERAGTGELFF.

The chain couples TRBV29-1 to TRBJ1-1; 7 bases are a match to TRBD1. V was pared by 7 bases and J by 1 base, with 6 bases of the junction left unmatched. Germline lookup yields CDR1 SQVTM and CDR2 ANQGSEA. CDR3 size: 13 residues. The DNA for the CDR3 is TGCAGCGCCGGGGGGACAGCGAACACTGAAGCTTTCTTT. Translating gives CSAGGTANTEAFF.

The rearrangement links TRBV6-1 to TRBJ1-5; 8 bases align to TRBD1. The junction had 7 bases not matched to a gene; V was cut back by 3 bases and J by 3 bases. CDR1 is MNHNS and CDR2 is SASEGT in the germline V gene. The CDR3 has 16 residues. The CDR3 loop reads CASSESGGGFNQPQHF. In nucleotides, the CDR3 is TGTGCCAGCAGTGAGTCAGGGGGCGGCTTCAATCAGCCCCAGCATTTT.

The V call is TRBV19, the J call TRBJ2-7, with 7 bases identical to TRBD2. V lost 1 base to trimming and J lost 3 bases; unmatched junction nucleotides: 9. Germline V gene sequence: CDR1 LNHDA, CDR2 SQIVND (reference sequence). The CDR3 has 16 residues. Here the CDR3 DNA reads TGTGCCAGTAGTATAGTGGGGCGGGGGTCCATCTACGAGCAGTACTTC. It specifies CASSIVGRGSIYEQYF.

CDR3 sequence reads: CASSHRTQETQYF. Written as DNA, the CDR3 is TGTGCCAGCAGTCACCGGACCCAGGAGACCCAGTACTTC. J is TRBJ2-5 and V is TRBV27; D is unclear. In germline, CDR1 is MNHEY, CDR2 SMNVEV (reference sequence). Trimming shortened V by 5 bases and J by 5 bases, and 12 bases separated the two germline ends. The CDR3 loop spans 13 amino acids.

This clone showed up just once. This chain links TRBV6-5 with TRBJ1-2; D not resolved. V lost 0 bases, J lost 7 bases, and 9 bases lay in between. CDR3 size: 13 residues. Germline-derived CDR1 and CDR2 are MNHEY and SVGAGI. The CDR3 coding sequence is TGTGCCAGCAGTTACTCGAGGACTGCTGGCTACACCTTC. As protein: CASSYSRTAGYTF.